The next 32 T cell receptor beta chains were all read from a single sample in a study of T cells in Graves' hyperthyroidism and ophthalmopathy (dated by TCRdb to between 2019 and 2020). Library prep was done by multiplex PCR. Sequenced on an Illumina HiSeq 2000. TCR beta CDR3 regions were amplified from RNA transcripts. A first-round RT-PCR of the TCR CDR3 used the HTBI primer set with the Qiagen OneStep RT-PCR kit. The public reads were quality trimmed at Q25 with fastp and then assembled into clones with MiXCR by TCRdb, keeping productive beta chains. Every distinct CDR3 protein forms one entry, paired with its most common genes and DNA. The sample table contains around 210,000 distinct CDR3 sequences; only one count was recorded for about a sixth of them. Clones ranked in the top ten supply roughly 55% of the sample. Sequencing used blood. These TCRs come from a woman in her fifties or sixties with Graves' hyperthyroidism.

This chain joins TRBV14 and TRBJ1-1; unclear D gene. CDR1 SGHDN and CDR2 FVKESK come from the germline V gene. CDR3 length equals 13 residues. Deletions cut 2 bases from V and 3 bases from J, with 7 bases between. The CDR3 region has the DNA TGTGCCAGCAGCCAAACAGACTACACTGAAGCTTTCTTT. Its protein is CASSQTDYTEAFF.

The sample holds many counts of this clonotype. The chain is built from TRBV20-1 and TRBJ1-2; TRBD1 agrees at 9 bases. Germline CDR1 is DFQATT and CDR2 is SNEGSKA (reference sequence). The CDR3 is 12 amino acids. V lost 5 bases to trimming and J lost 6 bases; unmatched junction nucleotides: 4. The CDR3: CSAFTGGDGYTF. The CDR3 nucleotides are TGCAGTGCTTTCACAGGGGGCGATGGCTACACCTTC.

The genes are TRBV14 and TRBJ2-7, with a weak D call TRBD2 (5 bases). This CDR3 region has 15 residues. Trimming stripped 3 bases from V and 0 bases from J, with 12 bases between. CDR1 is SGHDN, CDR2 FVKESK, per germline. The CDR3 coding sequence is TGTGCCAGCAGCCATGCTCGTGGAGGCTCCTACGAGCAGTACTTC. Its translation is CASSHARGGSYEQYF.

This clonotype was counted many times. The chain has TRBV28 and TRBJ2-1; D possibly corresponds to TRBD1 (6 bases). Germline V CDR1 and CDR2: MDHEN, SYDVKM. The CDR3 covers 14 residues. V was clipped by 3 bases and J by 3 bases, with 9 bases between them. DNA of the CDR3: TGTGCCAGCAGTTTGGCAGGGGACTACAATGAGCAGTTCTTC. This translates into CASSLAGDYNEQFF.

The sample holds a few counts of this clonotype. The chain couples TRBV29-1 to TRBJ1-3, with no clear D. Trimming took off 3 bases at V and 1 base at J, with 7 bases between the two ends. The CDR3 spans 13 residues. Germline values: CDR1 SQVTM, CDR2 ANQGSEA. The CDR3 DNA follows: TGCAGCGTTGATGACGGGTCTGGAAACACCATATATTTT. It yields the protein CSVDDGSGNTIYF.

The genes are TRBV18 and TRBJ1-2, with 8 bases lining up with TRBD1. V was clipped by 2 bases and J by 4 bases; unmatched bases: 18. From germline, CDR1 is KGHSH and CDR2 LQKENI. The CDR3 is 19 residues long. In DNA form, the CDR3 reads TGTGCCAGCTCACCAATCCGGTCGGGACAGGAGATTTCCTTCTATGGCTACACCTTC. Translated, it gives CASSPIRSGQEISFYGYTF.

This clonotype was seen many times. The chain carries TRBV12-3 or TRBV12-4 and TRBJ1-5; tentatively, D is TRBD1 (6 bases). Trimming left V 6 bases short and J 0 bases short, with 9 bases between. CDR3 length: 14 residues. The CDR3 region has the DNA TGTGCCAGCAGCGGACAGTATAGCAATCAGCCCCAGCATTTT. Encoded protein: CASSGQYSNQPQHF.

Note on this clonotype: The junction differs from germline at one of its ends, possibly a read error. The chain couples TRBV4-2 to TRBJ2-4; TRBD2 matches 15 bases. CDR1 is LGHNA, CDR2 YNFKEQ, per germline. The CDR3 totals 16 residues. The CDR3 protein is CAGSPGLAGGVDIQYF. CDR3 coding DNA: TGTGCCGGCAGCCCCGGACTAGCGGGAGGGGTAGACATTCAGTACTTC.

This clonotype has ten or more counts. In DNA, the CDR3 is TGTGCCAGCAGCCCCGGACTCAGTAGCTCCTACGAGCAGTACTTC. It specifies CASSPGLSSSYEQYF. The chain is built from TRBV12-3 or TRBV12-4 and TRBJ2-7; possibly TRBD2 for D (5 bases). V dropped 6 bases and J dropped 0 bases, with 15 bases sitting between them. The CDR3 totals 15 residues.

The chain joins TRBV7-9 to TRBJ2-6; D gene ambiguous. Trimming stripped 3 bases from V and 2 bases from J, with 8 bases between. Germline CDR1 reads SEHNR; CDR2 reads FQNEAQ (reference sequence). This CDR3 region has 15 residues. CDR3 nucleotide sequence: TGTGCCAGCAGCTTCTACGATGCTGGGGCCAACGTCCTGACTTTC. The encoded protein is CASSFYDAGANVLTF. Full variable domain (remainder filled in from reference TRBV7-9 and TRBJ2-6): DTGVSQNPRHKITKRGQNVTFRCDPISEHNRLYWYRQTLGQGPEFLTYFQNEAQLEKSRLLSDRFSAERPKGSFSTLEIQRTEQGDSAMYLCASSFYDAGANVLTFGAGSRLTVL.

The sample holds one count of this clonotype. A single base separates this from a much larger clone, so it may be a read error. The chain couples TRBV11-2 to TRBJ2-1; TRBD2 matches 10 bases. The CDR3 totals 14 residues. Germline CDR1 is SGHAT and CDR2 is FQNNGV. V was clipped by 8 bases and J by 12 bases; unmatched bases: 13. The CDR3 coding sequence is TGTGCCAGCGGGCTAGCGGGAGCCGTCAACAGGCAGTTCTTC. Encoded protein: CASGLAGAVNRQFF.

This clonotype was seen only a few times. The CDR3: CASSPTRDSPLHF. The CDR3 region has the DNA TGTGCCAGCAGCCCAACGAGGGATTCACCCCTCCACTTT. The chain carries TRBV25-1 and TRBJ1-6; unclear D gene. V was pared by 6 bases and J by 8 bases, with 11 bases between. CDR3 size: 13 residues. Per the germline V gene, CDR1 is MGHDK and CDR2 is SYGVNS.

This clonotype was counted many times. The chain joins TRBV2 to TRBJ1-2, with D possibly TRBD1 on 5 matching bases. The CDR3 extends over 15 amino acids. V was pared by 2 bases and J by 7 bases, with 17 bases between. Germline V gene data show CDR1 as SNHLY and CDR2 as FYNNEI. The CDR3, as DNA: TGTGCCAGCAGTGAACAAGGGGACCCCTGGAGTGGCTACACCTTC. This sequence encodes CASSEQGDPWSGYTF. Looking up the rest from reference TRBV2 and TRBJ1-2 gives the full variable domain: EPEVTQTPSHQVTQMGQEVILRCVPISNHLYFYWYRQILGQKVEFLVSFYNNEISEKSEIFDDQFSVERPDGSNFTLKIRSTKLEDSAMYFCASSEQGDPWSGYTFGSGTRLTVV.

This chain uses TRBV6-1 with TRBJ2-3; 13 bases align to TRBD2. Germline CDR1 and CDR2: MNHNS and SASEGT. This CDR3 is 18 amino acids long. The ends lost 3 bases at V and 4 bases at J; junction bases unmatched: 10. The CDR3 bases are TGTGCCAGCAGTGACCGCGGGACTAGCGGGAAAGGAGCAGATACGCAGTATTTT. Its protein is CASSDRGTSGKGADTQYF.

The chain has TRBV27 and TRBJ1-6, with D perhaps TRBD1 (5 bases). The CDR3 sequence is 13 residues long. Trimming removed 8 bases from V and 3 bases from J, with 8 bases in between. Per the germline V gene, CDR1 is MNHEY and CDR2 is SMNVEV (reference sequence). CDR3 loop: CASQGDYNSPLHF. The CDR3 region has the DNA TGTGCCAGCCAGGGAGACTATAATTCACCCCTCCACTTT.

This clonotype was seen only a few times. The chain recombines TRBV19 with TRBJ2-1, with no clear D. In germline, CDR1 is LNHDA, CDR2 SQIVND (reference sequence). Trimming took 1 base from V and 9 from J, leaving 7 bases between them. The CDR3 has 12 residues. In DNA form, the CDR3 reads TGTGCCAGTAGTATAGCTAACCGTGAGCAGTTCTTC. Translating it yields CASSIANREQFF. Drawing the rest from reference TRBV19 and TRBJ2-1, the complete variable domain is DGGITQSPKYLFRKEGQNVTLSCEQNLNHDAMYWYRQDPGQGLRLIYYSQIVNDFQKGDIAEGYSVSREKKESFPLTVTSAQKNPTAFYLCASSIANREQFFGPGTRLTVL.

This clonotype was counted at least ten times. V is TRBV28 and J is TRBJ2-7; the match to TRBD2 covers 9 bases. With 3 bases clipped from V and 6 bases from J, the junction kept 9 bases outside the gene matches. The CDR3 loop spans 15 amino acids. Germline-derived CDR1 and CDR2 are MDHEN and SYDVKM. CDR3: CASSFFGGRAGEQYF. As DNA, the CDR3 is TGTGCCAGCAGTTTTTTTGGCGGGAGGGCCGGCGAGCAGTACTTC. Full variable domain (outside the CDR3, taken from reference TRBV28 and TRBJ2-7): DVKVTQSSRYLVKRTGEKVFLECVQDMDHENMFWYRQDPGLGLRLIYFSYDVKMKEKGDIPEGYSVSREKKERFSLILESASTNQTSMYLCASSFFGGRAGEQYFGPGTRLTVT.

This clonotype was seen ten or more times. CDR3 region: CASSQERETQYF. The CDR3 nucleotides read TGTGCCAGCAGCCAAGAGAGGGAGACCCAGTACTTC. V usage is TRBV3-1 and J usage is TRBJ2-5; D ambiguous. CDR1 LGHDT and CDR2 YNNKEL come from the germline V gene (reference sequence). CDR3 length: 12 amino acids. Trimming took off 0 bases at V and 5 bases at J, with 4 bases between the two ends.

This clonotype has at least ten counts. For the CDR3, the DNA is TGCAGTGCTAGACTTGGGCAGGGGTGGATCTCTAACTATGGCTACACCTTC. Protein sequence: CSARLGQGWISNYGYTF. V is TRBV20-1 and J is TRBJ1-2, with D perhaps matching TRBD1 (6 bases). CDR1 and CDR2 from the germline V gene are DFQATT and SNEGSKA (reference sequence). Trimming left V 2 bases short and J 0 bases short, with 19 bases between. The CDR3 covers 17 residues.

This clonotype turned up a few times. The gene calls are TRBV19 and TRBJ2-4, with D hard to call. The germline V and J ends were trimmed by 1 base and 0 bases, with 10 bases remaining between them. CDR1 is LNHDA and CDR2 is SQIVND in the germline V gene (reference sequence). There are 16 residues in the CDR3. This CDR3 is CASSIGSWVAKNIQYF. In DNA form, the CDR3 reads TGTGCCAGTAGTATAGGCTCATGGGTAGCCAAAAACATTCAGTACTTC.

The chain recombines TRBV7-9 with TRBJ1-2; D might be TRBD1 (6 bases). This CDR3 is built from 14 residues. Trimming pared 7 bases from V and 5 bases from J, leaving 17 bases between. Germline CDR1 reads SEHNR; CDR2 reads FQNEAQ (reference sequence). The CDR3 DNA reads as TGTGCCAGCACCCCGACAGGAGAATTTTATGGCTACACCTTC. It yields the protein CASTPTGEFYGYTF.

There are a few counts of this clonotype. The rearrangement links TRBV11-3 to TRBJ2-5; D remains ambiguous. Germline V gene data show CDR1 as SGHNT and CDR2 as YENEEA. CDR3 length: 16 residues. Trimming stripped 1 base from V and 7 bases from J, with 19 bases between. The CDR3 nucleotides are TGTGCCAGCAGCTTAGTATTGAACGACCCTATCGTGACCCAGTACTTC. Residues: CASSLVLNDPIVTQYF. The entire variable domain, with the rest obtained from reference TRBV11-3 and TRBJ2-5, is as follows: EAGVVQSPRYKIIEKKQPVAFWCNPISGHNTLYWYLQNLGQGPELLIRYENEEAVDDSQLPKDRFSAERLKGVDSTLKIQPAELGDSAVYLCASSLVLNDPIVTQYFGPGTRLLVL.

This clonotype was observed many times. J is TRBJ1-2 and V is TRBV28; no clear D. Germline V lookup: CDR1 MDHEN, CDR2 SYDVKM. With 7 bases removed from V and 2 bases from J, the gap between germline ends came to 11 bases. The length of the CDR3 is 13 residues. DNA for the CDR3: TGTGCCAGCACCTCCATCCTGAACTATGGCTACACCTTC. This gives the protein CASTSILNYGYTF.

This clonotype was found many times. The V gene is TRBV7-9, the J gene TRBJ1-4; D not certain. CDR1 SEHNR and CDR2 FQNEAQ come from the germline V gene (reference sequence). The CDR3 has 15 amino acids. V dropped 1 base and J dropped 4 bases, with 10 bases sitting between them. CDR3 sequence: CASSLVIQLNEKLFF. The CDR3 DNA sequence: TGTGCCAGCAGCTTAGTTATCCAGCTTAATGAAAAACTGTTTTTT.

As concerns this clonotype: Given a much more abundant clone one base away, this may be a read error. The V gene is TRBV3-1, the J gene TRBJ1-1; TRBD1 matches 8 bases. The germline gives CDR1 LGHDT, CDR2 YNNKEL (reference sequence). Losses at the gene ends were 6 bases for V and 5 bases for J; bases not matched to a gene: 2. This CDR3 comprises 12 residues. The CDR3 sequence is CASRRQGTEAFF. In DNA form, the CDR3 reads TGTGCCAGCAGACGACAGGGGACTGAAGCTTTCTTT. The whole variable domain, filled in from reference TRBV3-1 and TRBJ1-1, reads DTAVSQTPKYLVTQMGNDKSIKCEQNLGHDTMYWYKQDSKKFLKIMFSYNNKELIINETVPNRFSPKSPDKAHLNLHINSLELGDSAVYFCASRRQGTEAFFGQGTRLTVV.

The chain joins TRBV14 to TRBJ2-5, with 9 nucleotides matching TRBD2. After removal of 2 bases from V and 2 bases from J, the junction contained 0 bases not matched to a gene. CDR1 is SGHDN and CDR2 is FVKESK in the germline V gene. The CDR3 contains 14 residues. The CDR3 nucleotides read TGTGCCAGCAGCCAACTAGCGGGACAAGAGACCCAGTACTTC. As protein: CASSQLAGQETQYF.

This clonotype showed up many times. The rearrangement joins TRBV7-3 to TRBJ2-1; 11 bases agree with TRBD2. Unmatched junction bases numbered 9, after V lost 5 bases and J lost 6 bases. This CDR3 contains 16 residues. Germline V gene sequence: CDR1 SGHTA, CDR2 FQGTGA. The CDR3: CASSLLGGTSGNEQFF. The CDR3 coding sequence is TGTGCCAGCAGCCTCCTAGGCGGGACTAGCGGCAATGAGCAGTTCTTC.

J is TRBJ1-4 and V is TRBV15; unclear D gene. Germline V gene lookup returns CDR1 LNHNV and CDR2 YYDKDF (reference sequence). The CDR3 is made up of 15 amino acids. Trimming took off 0 bases at V and 5 bases at J, with 10 bases between the two ends. CDR3 amino acids: CATSRDPGRNEKLFF. For the CDR3, the DNA is TGTGCCACCAGCAGAGATCCGGGCAGGAATGAAAAACTGTTTTTT.

Ten or more counts support this clonotype. The rearrangement joins TRBV5-1 to TRBJ2-7; 7 nucleotides match TRBD1. This CDR3 region has 14 residues. V was pared by 5 bases and J by 5 bases, with 10 bases of the junction left unmatched. The germline gives CDR1 SGHRS, CDR2 YFSETQ. Written as DNA, the CDR3 is TGCGCCAGCAGGTTAGAACAGGGGAACGACGAGCAGTACTTC. Its translation: CASRLEQGNDEQYF.

The chain recombines TRBV7-9 with TRBJ2-6; no definite D call. Germline values: CDR1 SEHNR, CDR2 FQNEAQ (reference sequence). Trimming left V 5 bases short and J 3 bases short, with 11 bases between. The CDR3 extends over 15 amino acids. The CDR3 loop reads CASSTFGFGANVLTF. In DNA form, the CDR3 reads TGTGCCAGCAGCACTTTCGGATTTGGGGCCAACGTCCTGACTTTC.

This clonotype was observed a few times. The rearrangement links TRBV10-1 to TRBJ2-7; 12 bases fit TRBD2. This CDR3 region has 16 residues. V lost 6 bases and J lost 4; bases outside the gene matches: 10. Germline assignment: CDR1 WNHNN and CDR2 SYGVQD (reference sequence). The CDR3 sequence: CASSPGLAGRKYEQYF. CDR3 nucleotides: TGCGCCAGCAGCCCCGGACTAGCGGGACGTAAGTACGAGCAGTACTTC.

Many counts were recorded for this clonotype. The CDR3 is CASSAEVDTGIVDEQFF. CDR3 bases: TGTGCCAGCAGCGCGGAAGTTGATACAGGGATAGTAGATGAGCAGTTCTTC. The rearrangement links TRBV9 to TRBJ2-1; D may be TRBD1 (6 bases). This CDR3 spans 17 amino acids. Germline loops: CDR1 SGDLS, CDR2 YYNGEE. The germline V and J ends were trimmed by 3 bases and 8 bases, with 24 bases remaining between them. The complete variable domain, with remaining parts taken from reference TRBV9 and TRBJ2-1, reads DSGVTQTPKHLITATGQRVTLRCSPRSGDLSVYWYQQSLDQGLQFLIQYYNGEERAKGNILERFSAQQFPDLHSELNLSSLELGDSALYFCASSAEVDTGIVDEQFFGPGTRLTVL.